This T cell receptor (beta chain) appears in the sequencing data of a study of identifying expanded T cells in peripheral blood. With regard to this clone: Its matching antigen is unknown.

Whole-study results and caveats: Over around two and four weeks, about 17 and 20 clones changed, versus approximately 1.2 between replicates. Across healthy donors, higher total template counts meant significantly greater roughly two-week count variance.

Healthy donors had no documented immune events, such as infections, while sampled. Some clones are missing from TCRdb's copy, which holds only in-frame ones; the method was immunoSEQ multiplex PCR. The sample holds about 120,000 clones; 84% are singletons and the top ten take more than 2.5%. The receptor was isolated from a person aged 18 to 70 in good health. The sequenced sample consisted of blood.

CDR3 sequence: CATSRVASGGANEQFF. CDR3 coding DNA: TGTGCCACCAGCAGAGTGGCTAGCGGGGGGGCGAATGAGCAGTTCTTC. The chain has TRBV15 and TRBJ2-1, with TRBD2 matching over 12 bases. Germline assignment: CDR1 LNHNV and CDR2 YYDKDF (reference sequence). CDR3 size: 16 residues. With V trimmed by 1 base and J by 7 bases, 5 bases remained unmatched.